Below, 5 T cell receptor beta chains from the same sample are listed, as sequenced in a study of T-cell memory formation after mild COVID-19. TCRdb independently ran MiXCR on the 5' RACE reads; one entry per CDR3 protein. The table lists about 500,000 distinct CDR3 sequences, roughly 22% of them singletons. The material sequenced was PBMCs or a T cell subset sorted from them (not recorded which). These TCRs come from an adult woman who had mild COVID-19 (a few samples of this study predate the infection). Cell type and time point are not known.

The rearrangement joins TRBV7-9 to TRBJ2-1; 10 nucleotides match TRBD1. The trim removed 5 bases at V and 12 bases at J, leaving 10 bases unmatched. Germline CDR1 is SEHNR and CDR2 is FQNEAQ (reference sequence). The CDR3 has 14 amino acids. CDR3 region: CASSPPYRTGGQFF. The DNA of the CDR3 is TGTGCCAGCAGCCCACCCTATAGGACAGGGGGGCAGTTCTTC.

The V gene is TRBV29-1, the J gene TRBJ2-1; D tentatively reads TRBD1 or TRBD2 (5 bases each). Germline lookup yields CDR1 SQVTM and CDR2 ANQGSEA. Trimming removed 6 bases from V and 6 bases from J, with 9 bases in between. The CDR3 runs 11 residues. CDR3 amino acids: CSVGTGNEQFF. In DNA, the CDR3 is TGCAGCGTGGGGACCGGCAATGAGCAGTTCTTC.

This clonotype appeared a few times. The J gene is TRBJ2-1, the V gene TRBV4-3; D ambiguous. The CDR3 sequence is 16 residues long. Looked up from germline, CDR1 is LGHNA and CDR2 is YSLEER. V dropped 0 bases and J dropped 7 bases, with 16 bases sitting between them. CDR3 sequence (DNA): TGCGCCAGCAGCCAAGATCGATTCCCCACGAGTAATGAGCAGTTCTTC. It specifies CASSQDRFPTSNEQFF.

The chain recombines TRBV9 with TRBJ2-5; 7 positions match TRBD1. Trimming removed 4 bases from V and 5 bases from J; junction bases left unmatched: 8. Germline V gene sequence: CDR1 SGDLS, CDR2 YYNGEE. The CDR3 is 14 amino acids. For the CDR3, the DNA is TGTGCCAGCAGCCTAGAGGGGGCGGGCGAGACCCAGTACTTC. This translates into CASSLEGAGETQYF.

The V call is TRBV5-1, the J call TRBJ2-3; TRBD1 agrees at 7 bases. Germline V gene sequence: CDR1 SGHRS, CDR2 YFSETQ. Trimming cost V 4 bases and J 1 base; bases outside gene matches: 3. This CDR3 spans 14 amino acids. The CDR3 is CASSVTGRTDTQYF. The CDR3 DNA sequence: TGCGCCAGCAGCGTGACAGGGCGCACAGATACGCAGTATTTT.